The rows below give T cell receptor beta chains drawn from one sample of a study of blood T cell repertoires in COVID-19. Sequencing used immunoSEQ multiplex PCR; TCRdb keeps in-frame clones, though not all of them. The data show around 230,000 clones, around 84% seen once. Source material: peripheral blood. These receptors were taken from a man in his forties who had recovered from COVID-19. CDR3s include the opening cysteine and the closing phenylalanine or tryptophan.

v_call cdr3_aa
TRBV27 CASSFLAGGLGWDTQYF
TRBV7-6 CASSPEQKLFF
TRBV27 CASSPEHSNQPQHF
TRBV7-9 CASSRLAGDEQYF
TRBV5-6 CASRTTARGTQYF
TRBV19 CASSIRRTSTDTQYF
TRBV2 CASSDTLTGGQETQYF
TRBV10-3 CAIRPPGQDNEQFF
TRBV18 CASSLDRVEQFF
TRBV5-1 CASSISGGRDQPQHF
TRBV2 CASSEFGGGTADTQYF
TRBV5-1 CASGAVNTGELFF